This is a list of T cell receptor beta chains from one sample in a study of blood T cell repertoires in COVID-19. Sequenced by immunoSEQ multiplex PCR; TCRdb stores in-frame clones only, minus some. Of around 100,000 clones detected, 85% to 90% appear once; the ten largest clones hold about 34%. The sample comprised peripheral blood. Receptors were obtained from a woman aged 80 or older with acute or convalescent COVID-19. CDR3s include the opening cysteine and the closing phenylalanine or tryptophan. A D gene is named only where the DNA matches it firmly. A clone size is listed for some rows: how often the clone was seen (once, few, many), or a class if it is expanded.

j_call: TRBJ1-5; d_call: TRBD1; v_call: TRBV28; clone_size: NA; cdr3_nt: TGTGCCAGCAGCAAGGGACAGGGAAACAATCAGCCCCAGCATTTT; cdr3_aa: CASSKGQGNNQPQHF
j_call: TRBJ2-3; d_call: NA; v_call: TRBV6-6; clone_size: NA; cdr3_nt: TGTGCCAGCAGTTACCCTGAAGAGACTAGCACAGATACGCAGTATTTT; cdr3_aa: CASSYPEETSTDTQYF
j_call: TRBJ2-1; d_call: NA; v_call: TRBV29-1; clone_size: NA; cdr3_nt: TGCAGCGTTGAAGGGGCGACAGGCCCAATCTACAATGAGCAGTTCTTC; cdr3_aa: CSVEGATGPIYNEQFF
j_call: TRBJ1-6; d_call: NA; v_call: TRBV12-5; clone_size: NA; cdr3_nt: TGTGCTAGTGGTTTGGAAGAAGCGTCACCCCTCCACTTT; cdr3_aa: CASGLEEASPLHF
j_call: TRBJ1-2; d_call: NA; v_call: TRBV19; clone_size: NA; cdr3_nt: TGTGCCAGTACCCAGAGGGGCGGACAGTTGGGCTATGGCTACACCTTC; cdr3_aa: CASTQRGGQLGYGYTF
j_call: TRBJ2-3; d_call: NA; v_call: TRBV5-1; clone_size: NA; cdr3_nt: TGCGCCAGCAGTTCCTTCCAATCTGGGCGGGGTAGAAGCACAGATACGCAGTATTTT; cdr3_aa: CASSSFQSGRGRSTDTQYF
j_call: TRBJ2-2; d_call: TRBD1; v_call: TRBV15; clone_size: NA; cdr3_nt: TGTGCCACCAGCAGAGATGGGGGCGGGCTGACAGGGGCTCTCACCGGGGAGCTGTTTTTT; cdr3_aa: CATSRDGGGLTGALTGELFF
j_call: TRBJ1-1; d_call: TRBD1; v_call: TRBV11-2; clone_size: NA; cdr3_nt: TGTGCCAGCAGCCTCACAGGGGGCACTGAAGCTTTCTTT; cdr3_aa: CASSLTGGTEAFF
j_call: TRBJ2-7; d_call: NA; v_call: TRBV5-4; clone_size: NA; cdr3_nt: TGTGCCAGCAGCTTGGGGGCAGGGTGGAGCTACGAGCAGTACTTC; cdr3_aa: CASSLGAGWSYEQYF
j_call: TRBJ1-4; d_call: NA; v_call: TRBV11-2; clone_size: NA; cdr3_nt: TGTGCCAGCAGCCCCACCTTGGACAGCGGGGGAAAACTGTTTTTT; cdr3_aa: CASSPTLDSGGKLFF
j_call: TRBJ2-5; d_call: TRBD1; v_call: TRBV5-5; clone_size: NA; cdr3_nt: TGTGCCAGCAGCTTGGGACTGGGACAGGGACAAGAGACCCAGTACTTC; cdr3_aa: CASSLGLGQGQETQYF
j_call: TRBJ2-1; d_call: NA; v_call: TRBV5-1; clone_size: NA; cdr3_nt: TGCGCCAGCAGCGGTACCGGGGCCTACAATGAGCAGTTCTTC; cdr3_aa: CASSGTGAYNEQFF
j_call: TRBJ1-2; d_call: TRBD1; v_call: TRBV2; clone_size: once; cdr3_nt: TGTGCCAGCAGTTCGGGACAGGGGATTGGCTATGGCTACACCTTC; cdr3_aa: CASSSGQGIGYGYTF
j_call: TRBJ2-2; d_call: TRBD2; v_call: TRBV5-6; clone_size: NA; cdr3_nt: TGTGCCAGCAGCCCCGGACTAGCGGGGGGGCCACACGGGGAGCTGTTTTTT; cdr3_aa: CASSPGLAGGPHGELFF
j_call: TRBJ1-5; d_call: NA; v_call: TRBV4-1; clone_size: once; cdr3_nt: TGCGCCAGCAGCCAAGGTTCCGCAGGGATGCAGCCCCAGCATTTT; cdr3_aa: CASSQGSAGMQPQHF
j_call: TRBJ2-1; d_call: TRBD2; v_call: TRBV7-9; clone_size: NA; cdr3_nt: TGTGCCAGCAGCCCAGATCCCGGGACTAGCGGAGGCAATGAGCAGTTCTTC; cdr3_aa: CASSPDPGTSGGNEQFF
j_call: TRBJ1-5; d_call: NA; v_call: TRBV2; clone_size: NA; cdr3_nt: TGTGCCAGCAGGGCCCGTTTGGGGGGGCCCTGGAGCAATCAGCCCCAGCATTTT; cdr3_aa: CASRARLGGPWSNQPQHF
j_call: TRBJ1-6; d_call: NA; v_call: TRBV18; clone_size: NA; cdr3_nt: TGTGCCAGCTCACCAACACAGGGCGAATCGTCACCCCTCCACTTT; cdr3_aa: CASSPTQGESSPLHF
j_call: TRBJ1-1; d_call: NA; v_call: TRBV2; clone_size: NA; cdr3_nt: TGTGCCAGCAGTGGAACACGGGGAACTGAAGCTTTCTTT; cdr3_aa: CASSGTRGTEAFF
j_call: TRBJ2-7; d_call: NA; v_call: TRBV29-1; clone_size: NA; cdr3_nt: TGCAGCGTTGAGCAGTACTACGAGCAGTACTTC; cdr3_aa: CSVEQYYEQYF
j_call: TRBJ2-2; d_call: TRBD1; v_call: TRBV7-8; clone_size: NA; cdr3_nt: TGTGCCAGCCTGGACAGGGCGTCGGACACCGGGGAGCTGTTTTTT; cdr3_aa: CASLDRASDTGELFF
j_call: TRBJ1-5; d_call: TRBD1; v_call: TRBV5-8; clone_size: NA; cdr3_nt: TGTGCCAGCAGCTTGGCCGACAGGGTCGATCAGCCCCAGCATTTT; cdr3_aa: CASSLADRVDQPQHF
j_call: TRBJ2-1; d_call: TRBD2; v_call: TRBV19; clone_size: NA; cdr3_nt: TGTGCCAGTAGTATCCGTCGTAGCGGGGGGGCCTACAATGAGCAGTTCTTC; cdr3_aa: CASSIRRSGGAYNEQFF
j_call: TRBJ2-1; d_call: NA; v_call: TRBV4-1; clone_size: NA; cdr3_nt: TGCGCCAGCAGCCAAGCTCTGCAGGGCTCCTACAATGAGCAGTTCTTC; cdr3_aa: CASSQALQGSYNEQFF
j_call: TRBJ1-1; d_call: TRBD1; v_call: TRBV10-3; clone_size: NA; cdr3_nt: TGTGCCATCAGTGGGACAGGGACCATGAACACTGAAGCTTTCTTT; cdr3_aa: CAISGTGTMNTEAFF
j_call: TRBJ1-2; d_call: TRBD1; v_call: TRBV6-6; clone_size: NA; cdr3_nt: TGTGCCAGCAGTCGGGACAGGGGGGACTATGGCTACACCTTC; cdr3_aa: CASSRDRGDYGYTF
j_call: TRBJ2-7; d_call: TRBD2; v_call: TRBV30; clone_size: NA; cdr3_nt: TGTGCCTGGAGCCCGACGGGGGGCTACGAGCAGTACTTC; cdr3_aa: CAWSPTGGYEQYF
j_call: TRBJ2-1; d_call: TRBD2; v_call: TRBV5-1; clone_size: NA; cdr3_nt: TGCGCCAGCAGCTCCTCCTCGGGACTAGCCGTGAATGAGCAGTTCTTC; cdr3_aa: CASSSSSGLAVNEQFF
j_call: TRBJ1-1; d_call: NA; v_call: TRBV28; clone_size: once; cdr3_nt: TGTGCCAGCAATCGGTTTGGCACTGAAGCTTTCTTT; cdr3_aa: CASNRFGTEAFF
j_call: TRBJ2-7; d_call: TRBD1; v_call: TRBV18; clone_size: NA; cdr3_nt: TGTGCCAGCTCACCGAGAGGGGGCGGCTACGAGCAGTACTTC; cdr3_aa: CASSPRGGGYEQYF
j_call: TRBJ2-3; d_call: NA; v_call: TRBV3-1/TRBV3-2; clone_size: NA; cdr3_nt: TGTGCCAGCAGCCAAGACTCGACAGAGGGGGTGGCAGATACGCAGTATTTT; cdr3_aa: CASSQDSTEGVADTQYF
j_call: TRBJ2-1; d_call: NA; v_call: TRBV18; clone_size: NA; cdr3_nt: TGTGCCAGCTCACCAATAACCTCCGGTGACAATGAGCAGTTCTTC; cdr3_aa: CASSPITSGDNEQFF
j_call: TRBJ1-4; d_call: TRBD1; v_call: TRBV5-1; clone_size: NA; cdr3_nt: TGCGCCAGCAGCTTGTTTCAGGGGGCGCGGACTAATGAAAAACTGTTTTTT; cdr3_aa: CASSLFQGARTNEKLFF
j_call: TRBJ2-2; d_call: TRBD1; v_call: TRBV7-2; clone_size: once; cdr3_nt: TGTGCCAGCAGCGCCGACAGGGTTACCGGGGAGCTGTTTTTT; cdr3_aa: CASSADRVTGELFF
j_call: TRBJ1-2; d_call: NA; v_call: TRBV28; clone_size: NA; cdr3_nt: TGTGCCAGCAGCTTCACAGGAGACTATGGCTACACCTTC; cdr3_aa: CASSFTGDYGYTF
j_call: TRBJ2-6; d_call: NA; v_call: TRBV11-2; clone_size: NA; cdr3_nt: TGTGCCAGCAGCTTAGATGGACACTTATCATCTGGGGCCAACGTCCTGACTTTC; cdr3_aa: CASSLDGHLSSGANVLTF